This record looks at one T cell receptor (beta chain) sequence and its context. Its target antigen remains unknown. The input lacks base qualities; no much larger clone sits a single base away. This sample was taken from a study of blood T cell repertoires in COVID-19 (dated by TCRdb to the early 2020s). Turning to the overall study: The collaborator samples originated in the United States, Italy and Spain and spanned the acute and convalescent phases of COVID-19. The material from the prospective study consisted of cDNA or gDNA derived from T cells, B-cell-depleted T cells, or PBMCs. The dataset comprised deeply sampled blood TCRbeta repertoires from subjects exposed to, actively infected with, or recovered from COVID-19. The repertoires were released in a freely available public database intended as a resource for research on the immune response to SARS-CoV-2. The samples were drawn from two sources: the first 160 participants of the ongoing ImmuneRACE study, and 1,000 to 1,500 subjects contributed by 6 global collaborators. Sample metadata almost always included a de-identified subject ID, COVID-19 status, age in years and sex. Where HLA class I and class II types were available, the types were taken from metadata supplied by the sample provider, not from assay-based typing. General conclusions and limits of the study: How much clinical and demographic metadata was included differed by source and by participant, and the metadata was provided uncurated.

TCRbeta CDR3 regions were amplified from genomic DNA by means of the immunoSEQ Assay, a bias-controlled multiplex PCR. The paper's processing steps were these. Within the assay, amplification of reference gene primers was used to estimate how many nucleated cells each sample contained. To quantify the absolute abundance of each unique TCRbeta CDR3 rearrangement, sequence reads were collapsed and filtered. For each sample, productive Simpson clonality was calculated as the square root of Simpson's diversity index across productive rearrangements. In its TCRdb copy, this immuneACCESS table keeps in-frame sequences only and misses some clones. Where compared with another copy, unresolved V genes explain less than half of these, and the others have no known cause. The DNA gave D and trimming, while V, J and clone size come from that table. The sample data list a few hundred thousand clones, and less than 90% of these were observed just once. Of the sample, around 5.9% is held by the ten largest clones.

There are 14 amino acids in the CDR3, from cysteine to phenylalanine inclusive. Only the CDR3 part of the read is kept: 42 bases, read in frame from the first base. Taken from the germline V gene (reference sequence), the CDR1 and CDR2 loops are MNHEY and SMNVEV. At the junction V is shortened by 5 bases and J by 5 bases; bases outside the gene matches: 8. Each collaborating institution followed its own protocols to collect whole blood in K2EDTA tubes. For TCRbeta analysis, collaborator samples were shipped as frozen whole blood, as isolated PBMCs, or as DNA extracted from either sample type. The chain is assembled from TRBV27 and TRBJ1-2; 7 bases in the junction line up with TRBD1. This TCR was recovered from a man aged 60-69 years with acute or convalescent COVID-19. The sequencing sample was made of peripheral blood. Read as DNA, the sequence is TGTGCCAGCAGTCCTGGACAGGAGATATATGGCTACACCTTC. This codes for CASSPGQEIYGYTF.